This entry lists 16 T cell receptor beta chains sequenced from one sample in a study of T cell repertoires in cytomegalovirus infection. Each CDR3 protein gets one entry after TCRdb re-called the reads with MiXCR. The sample lists around 120,000 distinct CDR3 sequences; 42% were seen once. The antigens for these receptors are not known. Source: CD8+ T cells from cultured PBMCs, taken from culture after CMV antigen stimulation. These receptors came from a human donor in good health (CMV status not recorded). Some clones in this sample may be carry-over from other donors' samples.

The CDR3 protein is CASSGTGDPVEDTQYF. The CDR3 region has the DNA TGTGCCAGCAGCGGGACAGGGGACCCCGTCGAAGATACGCAGTATTTT. This chain uses TRBV7-6 with TRBJ2-3; 10 bases align to TRBD1. The CDR3 sequence is 16 residues long. The germline gives CDR1 SGHVS, CDR2 FNYEAQ. V shed 5 bases, J shed 5 bases, and the junction held 10 bases outside the gene matches.

This clonotype was recorded at least ten times. V usage is TRBV7-2 and J usage is TRBJ2-1, with 11 bases lining up with TRBD2. Germline trimming cut 1 base from V and 4 bases from J; bases unmatched to any gene: 18. Germline assignment: CDR1 SGHTA and CDR2 FQGNSA. The CDR3 has 21 amino acids. DNA for the CDR3: TGTGCCAGCAGCTTAGGGGGACTAGCGGTTTCTGATTACCCAGTTTACAATGAGCAGTTCTTC. It specifies CASSLGGLAVSDYPVYNEQFF.

In DNA form, the CDR3 reads TGTGCCAGTAGTATGAAGGAACCCCGGGGTGGAAATCAGCCCCAGCATTTT. Its translation: CASSMKEPRGGNQPQHF. The rearrangement links TRBV19 to TRBJ1-5; D remains unclear. The germline V gene has CDR1 LNHDA and CDR2 SQIVND (reference sequence). The length of the CDR3 is 17 residues. V shed 3 bases and J shed 4 bases, with 19 bases lying between them.

In this sample, this clonotype turned up a few times. The chain recombines TRBV12-3 or TRBV12-4 with TRBJ2-1; D may be TRBD2 (5 bases). The CDR3 has 14 residues. V was clipped by 6 bases and J by 3 bases, with 12 bases between them. CDR3 residues: CASRSVRDYNEQFF. The CDR3 DNA reads TGTGCCAGCAGATCCGTCCGGGACTACAATGAGCAGTTCTTC.

The V gene is TRBV20-1, the J gene TRBJ2-2, with D perhaps TRBD2 (6 bases). The V end was cut by 0 bases, the J end by 3 bases, with 17 bases between. The CDR3 sequence is 17 residues long. The V gene's germline CDR1 is DFQATT and CDR2 SNEGSKA (reference sequence). CDR3 amino acids: CSARDLGGSVYTGELFF. The CDR3 bases are TGCAGTGCTAGAGATCTCGGGGGATCAGTGTACACCGGGGAGCTGTTTTTT.

V is TRBV12-3 or TRBV12-4 and J is TRBJ1-3, with 7 bases fitting TRBD1. Trimming removed 1 base from V and 4 bases from J; junction bases left unmatched: 7. The CDR3 length is 16 residues. CDR3 DNA sequence: TGTGCCAGCAGTTTAGAACAGGGGATCTCCGGAAACACCATATATTTT. It translates to CASSLEQGISGNTIYF.

The V call is TRBV7-6, the J call TRBJ2-3; 8 nucleotides align to TRBD2. The V gene end was trimmed by 4 bases and the J gene end by 3 bases; junction bases not matched to a gene: 6. From germline, CDR1 is SGHVS and CDR2 FNYEAQ. The CDR3 covers 15 residues. For the CDR3, the DNA is TGTGCCAGCAGCTCGGGACTAGGAGGAACAGATACGCAGTATTTT. Translation gives CASSSGLGGTDTQYF.

A few counts support this clonotype. The V call is TRBV14, the J call TRBJ2-2; TRBD2 might be the D (5 bases). V was pared by 0 bases and J by 5 bases, with 7 bases between. The CDR3 is 14 amino acids. Germline V gives CDR1 SGHDN, CDR2 FVKESK. The CDR3: CASSQDRLTGELFF. In DNA form, the CDR3 reads TGTGCCAGCAGCCAAGATCGACTAACCGGGGAGCTGTTTTTT.

The chain is built from TRBV12-3 or TRBV12-4 and TRBJ2-4; D gene unclear. Trimming shortened V by 2 bases and J by 10 bases, and 15 bases separated the two germline ends. The CDR3 has 14 amino acids. CDR3 nucleotide sequence: TGTGCCAGCAGTTTAATGGTAGGGCAGCTAATTCAGTACTTC. This encodes CASSLMVGQLIQYF.

The chain couples TRBV12-3 or TRBV12-4 to TRBJ1-5; a possible D gene is TRBD1 (6 bases). The CDR3 contains 12 residues. With 6 bases removed from V and 5 bases from J, the gap between germline ends came to 8 bases. This CDR3 reads CASRHRDQPQHF. Written as DNA, the CDR3 is TGTGCCAGCAGACACAGGGATCAGCCCCAGCATTTT.

This clonotype was detected ten times or more. The genes are TRBV6-5 and TRBJ1-1; D not resolved. The CDR3 loop spans 13 amino acids. V was shortened by 2 bases and J by 5 bases, with 9 bases between the two germline ends. From germline, CDR1 is MNHEY and CDR2 SVGAGI. In nucleotides, the CDR3 is TGTGCCAGCAGTTACGAATTTGGGACTGAAGCTTTCTTT. Protein product: CASSYEFGTEAFF.

The J gene is TRBJ2-7, the V gene TRBV7-6; tentative D call: TRBD2 (6 bases). From germline, CDR1 is SGHVS and CDR2 FNYEAQ. Trimming stripped 5 bases from V and 3 bases from J, with 11 bases between. The CDR3 runs to 13 residues. The CDR3 nucleotides are TGTGCCAGCAGCACCGGGAGCGGCTACGAGCAGTACTTC. This codes for CASSTGSGYEQYF.

The chain links TRBV11-2 to TRBJ2-3; no definite D call. CDR1 is SGHAT, CDR2 FQNNGV, per germline. There are 15 residues in the CDR3. V was shortened by 7 bases and J by 0 bases, with 14 bases between the two germline ends. As DNA, the CDR3 is TGTGCCAGCACCCCCGAGGACCGTAGCACAGATACGCAGTATTTT. Protein: CASTPEDRSTDTQYF.

This clonotype was counted many times. The chain carries TRBV5-1 and TRBJ1-1, with a tentative D call TRBD1 (5 bases). V lost 4 bases to trimming and J lost 5 bases, with 21 bases between them. CDR1 is SGHRS and CDR2 is YFSETQ in the germline V gene. This CDR3 spans 16 amino acids. Written as DNA, the CDR3 is TGCGCCAGCAGCCTGGATCCCCCAGGGAGAGGGACTGAAGCTTTCTTT. It translates to CASSLDPPGRGTEAFF.

The rearrangement joins TRBV7-9 to TRBJ2-1; 9 bases fit TRBD2. The ends lost 5 bases at V and 7 bases at J; junction bases unmatched: 3. Germline V CDR1 and CDR2: SEHNR, FQNEAQ (reference sequence). The CDR3 totals 13 residues. The CDR3 coding sequence is TGTGCCAGCAGCCGCGGGGGGGGGAATGAGCAGTTCTTC. Translating it yields CASSRGGGNEQFF.

This clonotype came up a few times. This chain uses TRBV7-9 with TRBJ1-4; D possibly corresponds to TRBD1 (5 bases). This CDR3 is built from 18 residues. Looked up from germline, CDR1 is SEHNR and CDR2 is FQNEAQ (reference sequence). Deletions cut 5 bases from V and 0 bases from J, with 19 bases between. In DNA form, the CDR3 reads TGTGCCAGCAGCGTAGGGGAAGGAATCATTGCAACTAATGAAAAACTGTTTTTT. Translated, it gives CASSVGEGIIATNEKLFF.